The 19 T cell receptor beta chains given below trace back to one sample, sequenced in a study of tumor-infiltrating lymphocytes in primary liver carcinoma. It was unsorted whole blood that yielded blood RNA, and germline DNA was also extracted. Synthesis of TCR beta cDNA was carried out from 450 to 650 ng total RNA with a constant-region primer. TCR beta libraries came from three nested multiplex PCR rounds using slightly modified ARM-PCR. TRBV1-TRBV30 forward primers and a C-beta reverse primer were used in the first two PCR rounds, which each ran for approximately 9 cycles. A single record per CDR3 protein comes from TCRdb applying MiXCR to the multiplex PCR reads. The sample includes over 250,000 distinct CDR3 sequences, around three fifths of them seen just once. The source material was peripheral blood. The source is a woman in her thirties with primary liver carcinoma and hepatitis B virus infection.

The sample holds many counts of this clonotype. DNA for the CDR3: TGTGCCAGCAGCCAAACCTCTAGCGGGCGCCTCTACGAGCAGTACTTC. It yields the protein CASSQTSSGRLYEQYF. This rearrangement joins TRBV12-3 or TRBV12-4 to TRBJ2-7; 8 nucleotides align to TRBD2. CDR3 length: 16 residues. Losses at the gene ends were 6 bases for V and 3 bases for J; bases not matched to a gene: 13.

A remark on this clonotype: Relative to the germline gene, one junction end is altered; a read error may explain this. The V gene is TRBV11-3, the J gene TRBJ1-1, with unresolved D. Germline V gives CDR1 SGHNT, CDR2 YENEEA. This CDR3 is 16 amino acids long. The CDR3 sequence is CASSTRTVRLKTEAFF. The CDR3 nucleotides read TGTGCCAGCAGCACCCGGACTGTTCGACTGAAAACTGAAGCTTTCTTT.

The J gene is TRBJ2-5, the V gene TRBV5-6; D not certain. Trimming removed 4 bases from V and 3 bases from J, with 13 bases in between. Per the germline V gene, CDR1 is SGHDT and CDR2 is YYEEEE. The CDR3 consists of 14 residues. The CDR3 sequence: CASSKTWTEETQYF. In DNA form, the CDR3 reads TGTGCCAGCAGCAAGACATGGACCGAAGAGACCCAGTACTTC.

This sequence joins TRBV11-1 and TRBJ2-5, with D hard to call. V lost 1 base and J lost 5, with 14 bases in between. Per germline, CDR1 SGHAT and CDR2 FQDESV (reference sequence). This CDR3 has 15 residues. The CDR3 here is CASSLDRVGQETQYF. As DNA, the CDR3 is TGTGCCAGCAGCTTAGACCGTGTCGGTCAGGAGACCCAGTACTTC.

This rearrangement joins TRBV13 to TRBJ1-3; maybe TRBD1 (5 bases). The CDR3 loop spans 14 amino acids. Germline V lookup: CDR1 PRHDT, CDR2 FYEKMQ (reference sequence). Trimming pared 5 bases from V and 3 bases from J, leaving 11 bases between. The CDR3 protein is CASSTRGFGNTIYF. CDR3 bases: TGTGCCAGCAGCACTCGGGGCTTTGGAAACACCATATATTTT.

Comment on this clonotype: The conserved final phenylalanine or tryptophan is absent from the CDR3, which likely points to a read error. Written as DNA, the CDR3 is TGTGCCAGCACCGCGAGCGCCAGCTCCTACAATGAGCAGTTCTAC. Amino acid sequence: CASTASASSYNEQFY. The chain links TRBV6-2 or TRBV6-3 to TRBJ2-1; D is ambiguous. This CDR3 contains 15 residues. Germline V gives CDR1 MNHEY, CDR2 SVGEGT. V was pared by 7 bases and J by 0 bases, with 13 bases between.

This clonotype occurred once. A much larger clonotype is one base distant, so this may be a read error. The rearrangement links TRBV29-1 to TRBJ2-3; tentative D call: TRBD2 (5 bases). Trimming left V 0 bases short and J 5 bases short, with 18 bases between. CDR1 is SQVTM and CDR2 is ANQGSEA in the germline V gene. The CDR3 contains 16 residues. CDR3 nucleotide sequence: TGCAGCGTTGAAGAACGAGACGGGATGGCCCGAGATACGCAGTATTTT. This encodes CSVEERDGMARDTQYF.

This clonotype has only a few counts. The chain links TRBV6-5 to TRBJ1-3, with TRBD1 as a possible D gene (5 bases). CDR1 and CDR2 from the germline V gene are MNHEY and SVGAGI. V shed 0 bases and J shed 2 bases, with 11 bases lying between them. The CDR3 is 16 amino acids. For the CDR3, the DNA is TGTGCCAGCAGTTACTCGTCGGGACTAGCTGGAAACACCATATATTTT. This encodes CASSYSSGLAGNTIYF.

This clonotype has just a few counts. A read error may be the cause here, since a much bigger clone is one base away. V and J are TRBV11-2 and TRBJ2-1; perhaps TRBD1 as D (6 bases). This CDR3 has 14 residues. Trimming cost V 3 bases and J 5 bases, with 11 bases left between them. The V gene's germline CDR1 is SGHAT and CDR2 FQNNGV. The CDR3 DNA follows: TGTGCCAGCAGCTTGGGGACAATGAACAATGAGCAGTTCTTC. Its protein product is CASSLGTMNNEQFF. Complete variable domain (other parts from reference TRBV11-2 and TRBJ2-1): EAGVAQSPRYKIIEKRQSVAFWCNPISGHATLYWYQQILGQGPKLLIQFQNNGVVDDSQLPKDRFSAERLKGVDSTLKIQPAKLEDSAVYLCASSLGTMNNEQFFGPGTRLTVL.

The chain combines TRBV7-2 with TRBJ2-1; TRBD2 might be the D (6 bases). Trimming removed 4 bases at V and 0 bases at J, with 16 bases between. From germline, CDR1 is SGHTA and CDR2 FQGNSA. This CDR3 is built from 17 residues. CDR3 sequence (DNA): TGTGCCAGCAGCTGGATAGCGGATATGAGCTCCTACAATGAGCAGTTCTTC. Amino acids: CASSWIADMSSYNEQFF.

About this clonotype: A much larger clone sits a single nucleotide away, making a read error possible. V is TRBV29-1 and J is TRBJ1-1, with TRBD1 identical over 7 bases. Germline V gene lookup returns CDR1 SQVTM and CDR2 ANQGSEA. This CDR3 spans 12 amino acids. The CDR3 DNA follows: TGCAGCGTCCAAAACAGGGGCACTGAAGCTCTCTTT. Translated: CSVQNRGTEALF.

The CDR3 region has the DNA TGTGCCAGCAGTCCCTCCCCGGGGAGGAGCAATGAGCAGTTCTTC. Its protein is CASSPSPGRSNEQFF. This chain connects TRBV7-9 to TRBJ2-1; the D gene is possibly TRBD2 (6 bases). This CDR3 is built from 15 residues. Germline V CDR1 and CDR2: SEHNR, FQNEAQ (reference sequence). Trimming stripped 6 bases from V and 6 bases from J, with 18 bases between.

This clonotype has just a few counts. The chain carries TRBV12-3 or TRBV12-4 and TRBJ2-3; 10 nucleotides align to TRBD2. Trimming removed 9 bases from V and 4 bases from J; junction bases left unmatched: 10. The CDR3 extends over 15 amino acids. CDR3 amino acids: CASNKREGPPDTQYF. The CDR3 DNA sequence: TGTGCCAGTAATAAGCGGGAGGGTCCCCCAGATACGCAGTATTTT.

V usage is TRBV7-9 and J usage is TRBJ2-1; 9 bases match TRBD2. This CDR3 has 14 amino acids. The germline V gene encodes CDR1 SEHNR and CDR2 FQNEAQ (reference sequence). Trimming removed 5 bases from V and 6 bases from J; junction bases left unmatched: 5. The CDR3 sequence: CASSPREGSNEQFF. CDR3 nucleotide sequence: TGTGCCAGCAGCCCGCGGGAGGGGTCCAATGAGCAGTTCTTC.

This clonotype showed up many times. V usage is TRBV11-2 and J usage is TRBJ2-5; a weak D match, TRBD2 (5 bases). The CDR3 has 16 residues. From germline, CDR1 is SGHAT and CDR2 FQNNGV. The V end lost 2 bases, the J end lost 0 bases, and 13 bases lay between the germline ends. The DNA for the CDR3 is TGTGCCAGCAGCTTATCAGCGGTTTCGTACCAAGAGACCCAGTACTTC. It specifies CASSLSAVSYQETQYF.

About this clonotype: One base away lies a much larger clone, so this may be a sequencing read error. This chain joins TRBV29-1 and TRBJ2-3; tentatively, D is TRBD1 or TRBD2 (6 bases each). This CDR3 has 16 amino acids. In germline, CDR1 is SQVTM, CDR2 ANQGSEA. CDR3 region: CGVEGEHRGSTDTQYF. The CDR3 nucleotides read TGCGGCGTTGAGGGGGAGCATCGGGGGAGCACAGATACGCAGTATTTT.

About this clonotype: At one end the junction does not follow the germline gene, possibly because of a read error. The chain combines TRBV5-6 with TRBJ2-4, with 8 bases fitting TRBD2. The CDR3 has 19 amino acids. Germline CDR1 is SGHDT and CDR2 is YYEEEE. CDR3 amino acids: CASSSRGRAGGLAKNVQYF. In DNA, the CDR3 is TGTGCCAGCAGCTCGAGGGGCAGGGCGGGAGGCCTAGCCAAAAACGTTCAGTACTTC.

This chain joins TRBV4-2 and TRBJ2-3; D is perhaps TRBD2 (6 bases). V lost 1 base and J 2 bases, leaving 19 bases between the germline ends. This CDR3 comprises 18 residues. Germline lookup yields CDR1 LGHNA and CDR2 YNFKEQ. CDR3 sequence: CASSQARISGFYTDTQYF. In nucleotides, the CDR3 is TGTGCCAGCAGCCAAGCCAGGATTAGCGGATTTTACACAGATACGCAGTATTTT.

Notes on this clonotype: Relative to the germline gene, one junction end is altered; a read error may explain this. This chain connects TRBV4-1 to TRBJ2-1; D is unclear. This CDR3 is built from 13 residues. Looked up from germline, CDR1 is MGHRA and CDR2 is YSYEKL. This CDR3 reads CGSSQSSYNEQFF. As DNA, the CDR3 is TGCGGCAGCAGCCAAAGCTCCTACAATGAGCAGTTCTTT.